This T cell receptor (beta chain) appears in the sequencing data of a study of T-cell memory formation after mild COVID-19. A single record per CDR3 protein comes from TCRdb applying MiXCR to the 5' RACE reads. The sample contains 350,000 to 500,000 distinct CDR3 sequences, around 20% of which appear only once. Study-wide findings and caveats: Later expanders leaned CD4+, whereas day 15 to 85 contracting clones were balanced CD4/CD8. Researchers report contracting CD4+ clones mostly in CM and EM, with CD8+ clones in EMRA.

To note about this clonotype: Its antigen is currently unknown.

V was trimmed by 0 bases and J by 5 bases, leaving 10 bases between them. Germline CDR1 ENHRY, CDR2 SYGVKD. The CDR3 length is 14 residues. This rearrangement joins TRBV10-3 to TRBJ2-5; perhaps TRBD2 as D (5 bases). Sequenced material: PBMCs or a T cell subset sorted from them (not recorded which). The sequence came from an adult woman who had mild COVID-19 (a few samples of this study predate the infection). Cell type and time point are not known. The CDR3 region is CAISESNGIETQYF. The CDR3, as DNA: TGTGCCATCAGTGAGTCTAACGGGATCGAGACCCAGTACTTC.